Presented here are 30 T cell receptor beta chains from one specimen sequenced in a study of cytomegalovirus exposure and HLA in healthy donors. PCR used 60 Vbeta primers and 13 Jbeta primers. TCRdb's copy holds only in-frame clones and misses some; the assay was immunoSEQ multiplex PCR. The table records approximately 160,000 clones, around 80% of them present only once. The sequenced sample was PBMCs. The receptors originated from a woman in her fifties or sixties in good health and CMV-seropositive.

On this clone itself: A read error may account for a junction end that differs from germline. This sequence joins TRBV7-7 and TRBJ2-1; 7 positions match TRBD2. The germline CDR1 and CDR2 sequences are SSHAT and FNYEAQ (reference sequence). The CDR3 covers 15 residues. The CDR3 reads CASSLSGASYNEQFF. CDR3 bases: TGTGCTAGCAGCCTCAGCGGGGCCTCCTACAATGAGCAGTTCTTC.

A single count supports this clone. V and J are TRBV19 and TRBJ2-3, with 7 bases fitting TRBD1. The CDR3 has 14 amino acids. Trimming cost V 4 bases and J 6 bases; bases outside gene matches: 7. Germline CDR1 is LNHDA and CDR2 is SQIVND (reference sequence). The CDR3 DNA follows: TGTGCCAGTAGTAACACTGGGACAGCCGATACGCAGTATTTT. It encodes CASSNTGTADTQYF.

The rearrangement uses TRBV30 and TRBJ2-6, with TRBD2 identical over 15 bases. CDR1 is GTSNPN, CDR2 SVGIG, per germline (reference sequence). The CDR3 is made up of 16 amino acids. Trimming took 8 bases from V and 5 from J; bases not matched to a gene: 7. The CDR3 DNA is TGTGCCAGGGGGACTAGCGGGGGGTTGCGGGCCAACGTCCTGACTTTC. It yields the protein CARGTSGGLRANVLTF. Combining the CDR3 with reference TRBV30 and TRBJ2-6 gives the whole variable domain SQTIHQWPATLVQPVGSPLSLECTVEGTSNPNLYWYRQAAGRGLQLLFYSVGIGQISSEVPQNLSASRPQDRQFILSSKKLLLSDSGFYLCARGTSGGLRANVLTFGAGSRLTVL.

V and J are TRBV7-8 and TRBJ2-1; 9 positions match TRBD2. CDR3 length equals 17 residues. From germline, CDR1 is SGHVS and CDR2 FQNEAQ. V lost 5 bases to trimming and J lost 0 bases; unmatched junction nucleotides: 8. The CDR3 loop reads CASSEASGVSSYNEQFF. The CDR3 nucleotides are TGTGCCAGCAGCGAAGCTAGCGGGGTGAGCTCCTACAATGAGCAGTTCTTC.

The chain has TRBV25-1 and TRBJ2-5; the match to TRBD2 covers 13 bases. Germline assignment: CDR1 MGHDK and CDR2 SYGVNS. Trimming took 6 bases from V and 2 from J; bases not matched to a gene: 3. This CDR3 is built from 15 residues. The CDR3 DNA sequence: TGTGCCAGCAGCAGGACTAGCGGGGGTCAAGAGACCCAGTACTTC. Translated: CASSRTSGGQETQYF.

This chain joins TRBV5-1 and TRBJ1-4; 9 nucleotides agree with TRBD1. The CDR3 runs 14 residues. Trimming took 3 bases from V and 5 from J; bases not matched to a gene: 2. Germline CDR1 is SGHRS and CDR2 is YFSETQ. CDR3 coding DNA: TGCGCCAGCAGCTGGACAGGGGACAATGAAAAACTGTTTTTT. This gives the protein CASSWTGDNEKLFF.

The V and J genes are TRBV18 and TRBJ1-2, with D possibly TRBD1 on 6 matching bases. Trimming left V 6 bases short and J 3 bases short, with 17 bases between. The CDR3 contains 15 residues. The germline V gene has CDR1 KGHSH and CDR2 LQKENI. The CDR3 region has the DNA TGTGCCAGCTCCCCGGGGGGGGCATCCTACTATGGCTACACCTTC. As protein: CASSPGGASYYGYTF.

The chain combines TRBV5-5 with TRBJ2-1; perhaps TRBD1 as D (6 bases). The CDR3 has 14 residues. Germline CDR1 is SGHKS and CDR2 is YYEKEE (reference sequence). The ends were cut back, 0 bases at V and 8 bases at J, with 12 bases in the middle. In DNA form, the CDR3 reads TGTGCCAGCAGCTTGGACTGGGGGCAGGATGAGCAGTTCTTC. Protein: CASSLDWGQDEQFF.

The gene calls are TRBV9 and TRBJ1-2; the D gene is possibly TRBD1 (5 bases). CDR1 and CDR2 from the germline V gene are SGDLS and YYNGEE. The CDR3 runs 14 residues. V lost 0 bases, J lost 8 bases, and 14 bases lay in between. The CDR3 loop is CASSVGGEPGGYTF. The CDR3 nucleotides read TGTGCCAGCAGCGTAGGGGGGGAACCGGGGGGCTACACCTTC.

The chain couples TRBV7-2 to TRBJ2-7; 7 bases line up with TRBD2. This CDR3 contains 14 residues. CDR1 SGHTA and CDR2 FQGNSA come from the germline V gene. V dropped 4 bases and J dropped 0; count of bases not matched to a gene: 3. DNA for the CDR3: TGTGCCAGCAGCTCGCGGACTAGCTCCTACGAGCAGTACTTC. Translation gives CASSSRTSSYEQYF.

The genes are TRBV7-2 and TRBJ2-1, with 9 bases fitting TRBD2. After removal of 1 base from V and 12 bases from J, the junction contained 10 bases not matched to a gene. Germline V gives CDR1 SGHTA, CDR2 FQGNSA. There are 15 residues in the CDR3. CDR3 nucleotide sequence: TGTGCCAGCAGCTTAGGTCCTGGGACTAGCATCGGGCAGTTCTTC. Amino acids: CASSLGPGTSIGQFF.

V gene TRBV19 combines with J gene TRBJ2-5; a possible D gene is TRBD2 (6 bases). The end of the DNA aligns better with TRBJ2-7, so the J call may be wrong. The length of the CDR3 is 15 residues. The germline CDR1 and CDR2 sequences are LNHDA and SQIVND (reference sequence). The CDR3 sequence is CASSMRDPGLYEQYF. In DNA form, the CDR3 reads TGTGCCAGTAGTATGCGGGACCCTGGGCTCTACGAGCAGTACTTC.

This chain uses TRBV29-1 with TRBJ2-3; 7 bases match TRBD2. The CDR3 loop spans 15 amino acids. V shed 2 bases, J shed 3 bases, and the junction held 8 bases outside the gene matches. The germline CDR1 and CDR2 sequences are SQVTM and ANQGSEA. CDR3 protein: CSVEFSGGQTDTQYF. The DNA of the CDR3 is TGCAGCGTTGAATTTTCGGGGGGTCAGACAGATACGCAGTATTTT.

As regards this clone: The sample holds other DNA sequences that translate to the same CDR3. The chain has TRBV19 and TRBJ1-5; TRBD1 matches at 10 bases. Trimming at V came to 10 bases and at J to 4 bases, leaving 7 bases not matched to a gene. CDR1 and CDR2 (germline): LNHDA, SQIVND (reference sequence). This CDR3 is 14 amino acids long. Here the CDR3 DNA reads TGTGCCACCATTGAGGGACAGGGGAATCAGCCCCAGCATTTT. Translation gives CATIEGQGNQPQHF.

The V call is TRBV27, the J call TRBJ2-7; no clear D. Germline V lookup: CDR1 MNHEY, CDR2 SMNVEV (reference sequence). This CDR3 region has 13 residues. Trimming pared 6 bases from V and 0 bases from J, leaving 9 bases between. The CDR3 DNA follows: TGTGCCAGCAGGCCTGACTTCTCCTACGAGCAGTACTTC. This gives the protein CASRPDFSYEQYF.

This chain connects TRBV29-1 to TRBJ2-3; possible D gene TRBD2, 5 bases. The V end lost 3 bases, the J end lost 6 bases, and 7 bases lay between the germline ends. Germline lookup yields CDR1 SQVTM and CDR2 ANQGSEA. The CDR3 length is 11 residues. The CDR3 protein is CSVDGGDTQYF. CDR3 nucleotides: TGCAGCGTTGATGGAGGCGATACGCAGTATTTT.

J is TRBJ2-2 and V is TRBV7-2; 14 nucleotides align to TRBD2. The CDR3 is 18 residues long. Germline CDR1 and CDR2: SGHTA and FQGNSA. The J segment lost 5 bases and the V segment lost 5 bases, leaving 10 bases of the junction unmatched. The CDR3 region is CASSPSTSGRAGTGELFF. CDR3 DNA sequence: TGTGCCAGCAGCCCATCGACTAGCGGGAGGGCCGGAACCGGGGAGCTGTTTTTT.

V and J are TRBV5-4 and TRBJ1-1; 8 nucleotides match TRBD1. The CDR3 loop spans 14 amino acids. V lost 1 base, J lost 5 bases, and 4 bases stayed unmatched. CDR1 and CDR2 (germline): SGHNT, YYREEE (reference sequence). The CDR3 here is CASSLQGAGTEAFF. The DNA for the CDR3 is TGTGCCAGCAGCTTGCAGGGGGCAGGAACTGAAGCTTTCTTT.

The CDR3 sequence: CSVDEQNTGELFF. In DNA form, the CDR3 reads TGCAGCGTTGACGAGCAGAACACCGGGGAGCTGTTTTTT. J is TRBJ2-2 and V is TRBV29-1; D gene unclear. The CDR3 length is 13 residues. V shed 3 bases and J shed 1 base, with 6 bases lying between them. Germline V gene sequence: CDR1 SQVTM, CDR2 ANQGSEA.

The chain uses TRBV9 and TRBJ1-2, with 7 bases matching TRBD1. CDR1 and CDR2 (germline): SGDLS, YYNGEE. The CDR3 covers 15 residues. V trimming: 4 bases; J trimming: 3 bases; junction bases outside the gene matches: 9. The CDR3 nucleotides are TGTGCCAGCAGCCCCCGACAGGGAGTTCACTATGGCTACACCTTC. As protein: CASSPRQGVHYGYTF. The full variable domain, completed using reference TRBV9 and TRBJ1-2, is DSGVTQTPKHLITATGQRVTLRCSPRSGDLSVYWYQQSLDQGLQFLIQYYNGEERAKGNILERFSAQQFPDLHSELNLSSLELGDSALYFCASSPRQGVHYGYTFGSGTRLTVV.

This sequence joins TRBV9 and TRBJ2-3; 7 nucleotides align to TRBD2. With 0 bases clipped from V and 6 bases from J, the junction kept 4 bases outside the gene matches. This CDR3 has 14 residues. Germline V gene sequence: CDR1 SGDLS, CDR2 YYNGEE. This CDR3 reads CASSVEAGADTQYF. CDR3 DNA: TGTGCCAGCAGCGTAGAGGCGGGAGCGGATACGCAGTATTTT.

This clone showed up just a few times. This chain uses TRBV19 with TRBJ1-6, with D maybe TRBD1 (5 bases). This CDR3 is built from 15 residues. Trimming pared 2 bases from V and 10 bases from J, leaving 15 bases between. Germline loops: CDR1 LNHDA, CDR2 SQIVND (reference sequence). The DNA for the CDR3 is TGTGCCAGTAGTATACAGGGAAATGGAGACTCACCCCTCCACTTT. This sequence encodes CASSIQGNGDSPLHF.

The V call is TRBV2, the J call TRBJ2-7, with 9 bases identical to TRBD1. Looked up from germline, CDR1 is SNHLY and CDR2 is FYNNEI. V lost 7 bases and J lost 3; bases outside the gene matches: 4. The CDR3 loop spans 13 amino acids. In DNA form, the CDR3 reads TGTGCCAGCAAGGGACAGGGATTCTACGAGCAGTACTTC. Protein product: CASKGQGFYEQYF. Together with reference TRBV2 and TRBJ2-7, the CDR3 gives the full variable domain: EPEVTQTPSHQVTQMGQEVILRCVPISNHLYFYWYRQILGQKVEFLVSFYNNEISEKSEIFDDQFSVERPDGSNFTLKIRSTKLEDSAMYFCASKGQGFYEQYFGPGTRLTVT.

The CDR3 loop is CASHLAKRLAGAANEQFF. The DNA of the CDR3 is TGCGCCAGCCATCTCGCTAAGCGGCTAGCGGGGGCCGCCAATGAGCAGTTCTTC. The chain uses TRBV10-1 and TRBJ2-1; 10 bases agree with TRBD2. The CDR3 covers 18 residues. Per germline, CDR1 WNHNN and CDR2 SYGVQD (reference sequence). Germline trimming cut 8 bases from V and 6 bases from J; bases unmatched to any gene: 19.

This clone has only a few counts. The chain employs TRBV28 and TRBJ2-3; D call uncertain. The CDR3 runs 14 residues. The germline V gene has CDR1 MDHEN and CDR2 SYDVKM. V shed 7 bases and J shed 2 bases, with 13 bases lying between them. CDR3 residues: CASTLPQFTDTQYF. The CDR3 DNA reads as TGTGCCAGCACCCTGCCACAGTTCACAGATACGCAGTATTTT.

This chain uses TRBV6-5 with TRBJ1-5; 8 nucleotides agree with TRBD1. The trim removed 5 bases at V and 7 bases at J, leaving 7 bases unmatched. There are 14 residues in the CDR3. Germline lookup yields CDR1 MNHEY and CDR2 SVGAGI. In DNA form, the CDR3 reads TGTGCCAGCAGTGGGCAGGGGGCATGGCAGCCCCAGCATTTT. Translation gives CASSGQGAWQPQHF.

The chain combines TRBV15 with TRBJ1-5; 10 nucleotides line up with TRBD1. V shed 0 bases, J shed 7 bases, and the junction held 6 bases outside the gene matches. Germline-derived CDR1 and CDR2 are LNHNV and YYDKDF (reference sequence). The CDR3 is 16 amino acids. CDR3 in amino acids: CATSRDLGQGKQPQHF. The CDR3 DNA is TGTGCCACCAGCAGAGATCTGGGACAGGGGAAACAGCCCCAGCATTTT.

The rearrangement joins TRBV5-6 to TRBJ2-7; 7 positions match TRBD2. V was clipped by 4 bases and J by 6 bases; unmatched bases: 10. Germline CDR1 SGHDT, CDR2 YYEEEE. The CDR3 covers 14 residues. CDR3: CASSRRGGSGEQYF. CDR3 nucleotides: TGTGCCAGCAGCCGCCGCGGGGGATCCGGCGAGCAGTACTTC.

The chain recombines TRBV18 with TRBJ2-7; tentative D call: TRBD1 (6 bases). Germline-derived CDR1 and CDR2 are KGHSH and LQKENI. This CDR3 comprises 14 residues. Trimming took off 4 bases at V and 1 base at J, with 11 bases between the two ends. The CDR3 DNA reads TGTGCCAGCTCACAAGGTCAGGGGTCCTACGAGCAGTACTTC. Encoded protein: CASSQGQGSYEQYF.

The genes are TRBV19 and TRBJ1-3; D remains unclear. The CDR3 sequence is 14 residues long. Trimming took 7 bases from V and 0 from J, leaving 10 bases between them. The germline gives CDR1 LNHDA, CDR2 SQIVND (reference sequence). The CDR3 loop reads CASIEVPSGNTIYF. CDR3 nucleotides: TGTGCCAGTATTGAGGTGCCCTCTGGAAACACCATATATTTT.